This entry is about one TCR beta chain. TCRdb re-called the 5' RACE reads and catalogs CDR3 proteins one per entry, DNA excluded. The table for this sample gives approximately 400,000 distinct CDR3 sequences. This record belongs to a study of monozygotic twins with inflammatory bowel disease. Germline V gene sequence: CDR1 LNHDA, CDR2 SQIVND (reference sequence). CDR3 length equals 11 residues. The source is a human donor with ulcerative colitis or Crohn's disease, or a healthy co-twin of an affected twin (not recorded which). Material: blood. V usage is TRBV19 and J usage is TRBJ1-1; TCRdb indicates TRBD1, and absent DNA this call remains unverified. CDR3 region: CASMGGTEAFF.